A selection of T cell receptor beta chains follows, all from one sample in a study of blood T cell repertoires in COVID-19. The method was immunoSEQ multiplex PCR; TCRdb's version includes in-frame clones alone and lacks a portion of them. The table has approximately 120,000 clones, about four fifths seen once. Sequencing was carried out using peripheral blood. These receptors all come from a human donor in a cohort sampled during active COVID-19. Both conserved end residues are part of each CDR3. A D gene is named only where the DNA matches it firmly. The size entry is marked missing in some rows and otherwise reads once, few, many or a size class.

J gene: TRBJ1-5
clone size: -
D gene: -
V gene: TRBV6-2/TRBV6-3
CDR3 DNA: TGTGCCAGCAGTTCGATTTCACGGCCGGGGGGTAATCAGCCCCAGCATTTT
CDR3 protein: CASSSISRPGGNQPQHF

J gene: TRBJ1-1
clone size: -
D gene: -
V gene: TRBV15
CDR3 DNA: TGTGCCACCAGCAACCGGGGTACTGTCGGCACTGAAGCTTTCTTT
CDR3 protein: CATSNRGTVGTEAFF

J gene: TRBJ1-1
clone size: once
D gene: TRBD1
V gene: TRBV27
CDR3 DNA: TGTGCCAGCAGTCCCCTATGGGACAGGGCTGAAGCTTTCTTT
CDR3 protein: CASSPLWDRAEAFF

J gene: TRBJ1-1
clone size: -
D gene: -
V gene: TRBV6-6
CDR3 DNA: TGTGCCAGCAGGCTTACCGACCAGGGCACTGAAGCTTTCTTT
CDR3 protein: CASRLTDQGTEAFF

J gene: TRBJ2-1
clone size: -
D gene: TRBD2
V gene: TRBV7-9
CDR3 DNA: TGTGCCAGCAGCCCTGTGACTAGCGGGAAAATTGAGCAGTTCTTC
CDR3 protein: CASSPVTSGKIEQFF

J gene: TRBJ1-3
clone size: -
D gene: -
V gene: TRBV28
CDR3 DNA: TGTGCCAGCAGGCCCGGGGTACGATCCTCGAACACCATATATTTT
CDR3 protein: CASRPGVRSSNTIYF

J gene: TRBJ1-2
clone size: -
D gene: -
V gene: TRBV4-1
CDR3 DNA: TGCGCCAGCAGCCCACAACAGGGAAATGGCTACACCTTC
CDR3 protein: CASSPQQGNGYTF

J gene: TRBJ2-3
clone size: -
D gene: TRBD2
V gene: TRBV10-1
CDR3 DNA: TGCGCCAGCAGTGAGTCGACCAGAGCGGGAGGGCCGTATACGCAGTATTTT
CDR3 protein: CASSESTRAGGPYTQYF

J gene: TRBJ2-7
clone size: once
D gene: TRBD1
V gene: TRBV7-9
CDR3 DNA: TGTGCCAGCAGCCCGAAACCAGGGGGCTCCCAACAATTCTCCTACGAGCAGTACTTC
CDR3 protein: CASSPKPGGSQQFSYEQYF

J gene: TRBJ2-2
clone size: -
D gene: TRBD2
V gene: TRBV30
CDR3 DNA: TGTGCCTGGAGTGTCCTAGCGGCGAACGCCGGGGAGCTGTTTTTT
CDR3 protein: CAWSVLAANAGELFF

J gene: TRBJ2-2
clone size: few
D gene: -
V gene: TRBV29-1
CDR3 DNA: TGCAGCGGTACTCAGGGAGGCACCGGGGAGCTGTTTTTT
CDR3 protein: CSGTQGGTGELFF

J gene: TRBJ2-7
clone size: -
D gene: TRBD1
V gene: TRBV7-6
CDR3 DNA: TGTGCCAGCAGCGCCTCCGGGACAGGCCCCCTCGAGCAGTACTTC
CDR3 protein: CASSASGTGPLEQYF

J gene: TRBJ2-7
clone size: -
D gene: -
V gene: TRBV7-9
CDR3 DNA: TGTGCCAGCAGCCGGGGACAACCCTACGAGCAGTACTTC
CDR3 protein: CASSRGQPYEQYF

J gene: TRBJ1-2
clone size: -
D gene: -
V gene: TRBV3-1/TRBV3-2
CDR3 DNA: TGTGCCAGCAGCCAAGACACGGGGGGGGGCTACACCTTC
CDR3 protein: CASSQDTGGGYTF

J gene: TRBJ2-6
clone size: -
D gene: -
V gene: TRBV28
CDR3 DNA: TGTGCCAGCAGTTTAATGAGCTCTGGGGCCAACGTCCTGACTTTC
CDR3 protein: CASSLMSSGANVLTF

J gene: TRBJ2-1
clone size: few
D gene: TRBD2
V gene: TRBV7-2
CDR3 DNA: TGTGCCAGCAGCTTAGGGACTAGCGGGGGTAACAATGAGCAGTTCTTC
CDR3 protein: CASSLGTSGGNNEQFF

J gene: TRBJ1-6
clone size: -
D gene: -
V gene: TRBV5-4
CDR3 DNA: TGTGCCAGCAGCTCATTAGGGGCGCAAGGCTATAATTCACCCCTCCACTTT
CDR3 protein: CASSSLGAQGYNSPLHF

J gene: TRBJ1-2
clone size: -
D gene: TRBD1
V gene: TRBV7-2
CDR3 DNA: TGTGCCAGCAGCTCGGCGACGGGACAGGTGAACTATGGCTACACCTTC
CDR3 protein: CASSSATGQVNYGYTF

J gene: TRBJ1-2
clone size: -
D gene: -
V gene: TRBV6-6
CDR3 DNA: TGTGCCAGCAGTTACCCTTCGCAGGGCTATGGCTACACCTTC
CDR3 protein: CASSYPSQGYGYTF

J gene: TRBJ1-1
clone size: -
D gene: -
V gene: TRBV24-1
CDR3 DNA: TGTGCCACCAGTGTATCTGCGGGGAAAAACACTGAAGCTTTCTTT
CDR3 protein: CATSVSAGKNTEAFF

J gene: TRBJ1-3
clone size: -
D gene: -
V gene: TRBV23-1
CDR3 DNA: TGCGCCAGCAGCCAAACAGTCCTCTCTGGAAACACCATATATTTT
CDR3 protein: CASSQTVLSGNTIYF

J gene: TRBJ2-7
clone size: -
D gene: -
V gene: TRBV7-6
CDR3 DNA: TGTGCCAGCAGCTTGCTCGACAGGCCGGATTCCTACGAGCAGTACTTC
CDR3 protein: CASSLLDRPDSYEQYF